This T cell receptor (beta chain) was recovered during a study of T cell responses to AZD1222 COVID-19 vaccine. Study-level results: Only a handful of individuals given AZD1222 were seropositive at baseline.

Using immunoSEQ multiplex PCR, the repertoire was profiled, and TCRdb retains in-frame clones only, with some absent. The sample records fewer than 130,000 clones, about 93% being singletons. Trimming cost V 6 bases and J 5 bases, with 13 bases left between them. This CDR3 has 14 amino acids. Germline CDR1 is MDHEN and CDR2 is SYDVKM. As for this clone: Its matching antigen is unknown.

The clonotype comes from an adult in good health. The J gene is TRBJ1-4, the V gene TRBV28; a weak D match, TRBD1 (6 bases). The sequencing used peripheral blood, collected on day 0 of AZD1222 vaccination. The CDR3 here is CASREAGANEKLFF. Written as DNA, the CDR3 is TGTGCCAGCAGGGAGGCAGGGGCCAATGAAAAACTGTTTTTT.